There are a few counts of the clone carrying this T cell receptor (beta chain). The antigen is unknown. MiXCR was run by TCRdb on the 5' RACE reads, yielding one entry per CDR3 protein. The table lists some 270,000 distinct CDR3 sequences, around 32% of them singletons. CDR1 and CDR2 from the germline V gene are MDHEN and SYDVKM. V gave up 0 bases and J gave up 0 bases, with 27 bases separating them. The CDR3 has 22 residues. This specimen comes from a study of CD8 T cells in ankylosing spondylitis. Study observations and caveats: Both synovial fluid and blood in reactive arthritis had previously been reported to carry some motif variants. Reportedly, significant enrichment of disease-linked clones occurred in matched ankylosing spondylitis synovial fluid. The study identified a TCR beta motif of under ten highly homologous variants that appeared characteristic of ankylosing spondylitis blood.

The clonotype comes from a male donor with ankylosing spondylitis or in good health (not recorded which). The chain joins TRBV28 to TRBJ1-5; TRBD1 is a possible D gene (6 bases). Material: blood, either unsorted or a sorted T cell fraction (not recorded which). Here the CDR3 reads CASSLWPRRARGKGNSNQPQHF. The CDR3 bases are TGTGCCAGCAGTTTATGGCCGAGGAGGGCAAGGGGGAAGGGGAATAGCAATCAGCCCCAGCATTTT.